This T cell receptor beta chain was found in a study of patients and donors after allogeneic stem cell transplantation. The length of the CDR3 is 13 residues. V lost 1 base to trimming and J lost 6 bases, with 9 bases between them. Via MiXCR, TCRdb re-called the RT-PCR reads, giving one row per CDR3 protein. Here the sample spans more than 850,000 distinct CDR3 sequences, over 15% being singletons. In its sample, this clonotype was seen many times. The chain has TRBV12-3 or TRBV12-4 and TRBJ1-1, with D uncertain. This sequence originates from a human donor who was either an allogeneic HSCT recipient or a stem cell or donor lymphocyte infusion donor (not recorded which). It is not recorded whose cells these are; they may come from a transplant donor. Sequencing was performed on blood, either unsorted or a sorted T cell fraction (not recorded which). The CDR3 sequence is CASSLVGTAEAFF. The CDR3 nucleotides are TGTGCCAGCAGTTTAGTGGGTACCGCTGAAGCTTTCTTT.